The 25 T cell receptor beta chains presented below share a single source sample, sequenced in a study of T cells in Graves' hyperthyroidism and ophthalmopathy. Amplified TCR beta CDR3 regions derived from RNA transcripts. During a first-round RT-PCR of the TCR CDR3, the HTBI primer set was used. TCRdb re-analysed the multiplex PCR reads in MiXCR, keeping a single row per CDR3 protein. The sample has hundreds of thousands of distinct CDR3 sequences, 15% to 18% seen once. Specimen: blood. The receptor source for this set is a woman younger than 35 with Graves' hyperthyroidism.

This clonotype was recorded many times. The CDR3, as DNA: TGCAGTGCTAGTCTCAAGAACACTGAAGCTTTCTTT. Protein: CSASLKNTEAFF. The V and J genes are TRBV20-1 and TRBJ1-1, with D unresolved. The CDR3 sequence is 12 residues long. Trimming pared 3 bases from V and 1 base from J, leaving 6 bases between. Per the germline V gene, CDR1 is DFQATT and CDR2 is SNEGSKA (reference sequence).

In its sample, this clonotype was seen many times. This chain joins TRBV12-3 or TRBV12-4 and TRBJ1-5, with a weak D call TRBD1 (5 bases). There are 14 residues in the CDR3. The V end was cut by 1 base, the J end by 3 bases, with 7 bases between. CDR3 sequence reads: CASSLGGINQPQHF. For the CDR3, the DNA is TGTGCCAGCAGTTTAGGGGGGATCAATCAGCCCCAGCATTTT.

The chain combines TRBV12-3 or TRBV12-4 with TRBJ1-2; a weak D match, TRBD1 (5 bases). Trimming took 4 bases from V and 4 from J, leaving 13 bases between them. The CDR3 has 14 residues. For the CDR3, the DNA is TGTGCCAGCAGTTCCAGGACGGGACTCTATGGCTACACCTTC. Protein: CASSSRTGLYGYTF.

This clonotype was detected many times. The chain carries TRBV12-3 or TRBV12-4 and TRBJ1-3, with 12 nucleotides matching TRBD1. This CDR3 contains 15 residues. V lost 6 bases to trimming and J lost 4 bases; unmatched junction nucleotides: 4. CDR3 residues: CASSFGTGGGNTIYF. The CDR3, as DNA: TGTGCCAGCAGCTTTGGGACAGGGGGCGGAAACACCATATATTTT.

This clonotype was observed many times. The chain couples TRBV27 to TRBJ2-1; 9 bases are a match to TRBD1. Trimming removed 8 bases from V and 2 bases from J; junction bases left unmatched: 4. Germline CDR1 and CDR2: MNHEY and SMNVEV (reference sequence). The CDR3 is made up of 14 amino acids. CDR3 bases: TGTGCCAGCCAACAGGGGGCGACCTACAATGAGCAGTTCTTC. The encoded protein is CASQQGATYNEQFF.

In its sample, this clonotype was seen many times. This sequence joins TRBV20-1 and TRBJ2-1; tentative D call: TRBD1 (5 bases). Trimming shortened V by 6 bases and J by 0 bases, and 15 bases separated the two germline ends. The CDR3 consists of 15 residues. Germline loops: CDR1 DFQATT, CDR2 SNEGSKA (reference sequence). The CDR3 loop reads CSAPTAIFSYNEQFF. In DNA, the CDR3 is TGCAGTGCCCCGACAGCCATCTTCTCCTACAATGAGCAGTTCTTC.

There are many counts of this clonotype. J is TRBJ2-1 and V is TRBV20-1; D not certain. CDR3 size: 14 residues. Per germline, CDR1 DFQATT and CDR2 SNEGSKA (reference sequence). Trimming removed 0 bases at V and 12 bases at J, with 18 bases between. The CDR3: CSARDPLAQLGQFF. CDR3 sequence (DNA): TGCAGTGCTAGAGATCCCCTGGCACAGTTGGGGCAGTTCTTC.

The gene calls are TRBV9 and TRBJ2-1; no reliable D call. The germline V and J ends were trimmed by 0 bases and 5 bases, with 3 bases remaining between them. Germline V gene sequence: CDR1 SGDLS, CDR2 YYNGEE. The CDR3 runs 12 residues. The CDR3: CASSVANNEQFF. The CDR3 DNA follows: TGTGCCAGCAGCGTAGCAAACAATGAGCAGTTCTTC.

Worth noting for this clonotype: A much larger clone sits a single nucleotide away, making a read error possible. This chain links TRBV2 with TRBJ2-7, with 10 nucleotides matching TRBD2. Germline V gene data show CDR1 as SNHLY and CDR2 as FYNNEI. CDR3 size: 16 residues. The CDR3 coding sequence is TGTGCCAGCAGAACCGGGACTAGCGCCTACTCCTGCGAGCAGTACTTC. Protein: CASRTGTSAYSCEQYF. Drawing the rest from reference TRBV2 and TRBJ2-7, the complete variable domain is EPEVTQTPSHQVTQMGQEVILRCVPISNHLYFYWYRQILGQKVEFLVSFYNNEISEKSEIFDDQFSVERPDGSNFTLKIRSTKLEDSAMYFCASRTGTSAYSCEQYFGPGTRLTVT.

This clonotype was observed many times. The chain employs TRBV5-8 and TRBJ2-5, with 7 positions matching TRBD1. After removal of 4 bases from V and 3 bases from J, the junction contained 6 bases not matched to a gene. CDR1 and CDR2 (germline): SGHTS, YDEGEE. The CDR3 runs 14 residues. The CDR3 nucleotides read TGTGCCAGCAGCCCAACCGACAGGGAAGAGACCCAGTACTTC. It translates to CASSPTDREETQYF.

This clonotype appeared many times. The V call is TRBV10-3, the J call TRBJ2-7; 7 nucleotides line up with TRBD2. Germline-derived CDR1 and CDR2 are ENHRY and SYGVKD. The CDR3 covers 12 residues. Trimming at V came to 4 bases and at J to 5 bases, leaving 2 bases not matched to a gene. DNA for the CDR3: TGTGCCATCAGTGGGGGGGGAAACGAGCAGTACTTC. Translation: CAISGGGNEQYF.

In its sample, this clonotype was seen many times. The gene calls are TRBV12-3 or TRBV12-4 and TRBJ1-2, with D perhaps matching TRBD1 (5 bases). Trimming removed 6 bases from V and 4 bases from J, with 12 bases in between. The CDR3 runs to 13 residues. CDR3 sequence: CASSQTGAYGYTF. Written as DNA, the CDR3 is TGTGCCAGCAGCCAAACAGGCGCCTATGGCTACACCTTC.

This clonotype came up a few times. J is TRBJ1-2 and V is TRBV20-1; possibly TRBD1 for D (6 bases). CDR1 and CDR2 from the germline V gene are DFQATT and SNEGSKA (reference sequence). V lost 0 bases and J 8 bases, leaving 19 bases between the germline ends. The CDR3 extends over 15 amino acids. The CDR3 reads CSARDVRGDSKGYTF. CDR3 nucleotide sequence: TGCAGTGCTAGAGATGTGAGGGGGGACTCAAAGGGCTACACCTTC.

This clonotype was seen more than once but under ten times. The chain combines TRBV12-3 or TRBV12-4 with TRBJ2-1, with TRBD2 matching 10 bases. J was trimmed by 2 bases and V by 7 bases; bases with no gene match: 5. The CDR3 spans 15 residues. This chain's CDR3 is CASTRSGRAYNEQFF. CDR3 nucleotide sequence: TGTGCCAGCACCCGGAGCGGGAGGGCCTACAATGAGCAGTTCTTC.

This clonotype appeared many times. The rearrangement joins TRBV27 to TRBJ2-7; 8 bases are a match to TRBD1. V shed 9 bases, J shed 1 base, and the junction held 5 bases outside the gene matches. The CDR3 is 13 amino acids. Germline V CDR1 and CDR2: MNHEY, SMNVEV (reference sequence). The CDR3 is CASAGTGSYEQYF. For the CDR3, the DNA is TGTGCCAGTGCCGGGACAGGTTCCTACGAGCAGTACTTC.

This clonotype came up a few times. V and J are TRBV7-8 and TRBJ1-4; TRBD1 is a possible D gene (5 bases). The CDR3 is made up of 13 amino acids. CDR1 SGHVS and CDR2 FQNEAQ come from the germline V gene. The V gene lost 5 bases and the J gene lost 8 bases, with 12 bases spanning the gap. Here the CDR3 reads CASSRGDSEKLFF. For the CDR3, the DNA is TGTGCCAGCAGCCGGGGGGACTCGGAAAAACTGTTTTTT.

The chain recombines TRBV19 with TRBJ1-1; D is unresolved. This CDR3 has 13 residues. Germline V lookup: CDR1 LNHDA, CDR2 SQIVND (reference sequence). V dropped 4 bases and J dropped 1 base, with 7 bases sitting between them. The CDR3 DNA sequence: TGTGCCAGTAGTACCACAAGGAACACTGAAGCTTTCTTT. This codes for CASSTTRNTEAFF. The complete variable domain, with remaining parts taken from reference TRBV19 and TRBJ1-1, reads DGGITQSPKYLFRKEGQNVTLSCEQNLNHDAMYWYRQDPGQGLRLIYYSQIVNDFQKGDIAEGYSVSREKKESFPLTVTSAQKNPTAFYLCASSTTRNTEAFFGQGTRLTVV.

This clonotype has ten or more counts. The chain couples TRBV6-1 to TRBJ1-2; D is ambiguous. This CDR3 contains 14 residues. Looked up from germline, CDR1 is MNHNS and CDR2 is SASEGT. Trimming removed 5 bases from V and 3 bases from J, with 13 bases in between. The CDR3 DNA sequence: TGTGCCAGCAGTCCAGGATTAGAGGACTATGGCTACACCTTC. Amino acids: CASSPGLEDYGYTF.

This clonotype was found many times. This chain joins TRBV20-1 and TRBJ2-3; TRBD1 matches 8 bases. CDR3 length: 13 amino acids. V was clipped by 5 bases and J by 7 bases; unmatched bases: 8. The V gene's germline CDR1 is DFQATT and CDR2 SNEGSKA (reference sequence). This CDR3 reads CSARTGPSYTQYF. CDR3 coding DNA: TGCAGTGCTCGGACAGGGCCGTCCTATACGCAGTATTTT.

V is TRBV7-3 and J is TRBJ2-6, with 9 bases matching TRBD1. This CDR3 contains 18 residues. Germline CDR1 is SGHTA and CDR2 is FQGTGA. Trimming at V came to 3 bases and at J to 4 bases, leaving 10 bases not matched to a gene. The CDR3 loop is CASSFEDRGYRGANVLTF. In DNA, the CDR3 is TGTGCCAGCAGCTTTGAGGACAGGGGTTATCGAGGGGCCAACGTCCTGACTTTC. Drawing the rest from reference TRBV7-3 and TRBJ2-6, the complete variable domain is GAGVSQTPSNKVTEKGKYVELRCDPISGHTALYWYRQSLGQGPEFLIYFQGTGAADDSGLPNDRFFAVRPEGSVSTLKIQRTERGDSAVYLCASSFEDRGYRGANVLTFGAGSRLTVL.

The chain recombines TRBV7-9 with TRBJ1-4; 10 nucleotides align to TRBD1. Germline CDR1 is SEHNR and CDR2 is FQNEAQ (reference sequence). Trimming at V came to 5 bases and at J to 5 bases, leaving 8 bases not matched to a gene. There are 16 residues in the CDR3. The CDR3 reads CASSQTLGQGNEKLFF. The CDR3 nucleotides are TGTGCCAGCAGCCAGACCCTGGGACAGGGGAATGAAAAACTGTTTTTT.

This clonotype was seen repeatedly, ten times or more. The chain carries TRBV24-1 and TRBJ2-2; 7 bases match TRBD1. Germline-derived CDR1 and CDR2 are KGHDR and SFDVKD. This CDR3 contains 12 residues. J was trimmed by 5 bases and V by 10 bases; bases with no gene match: 3. The DNA for the CDR3 is TGTGCCACGACAGGGAGAACCGGGGAGCTGTTTTTT. Protein sequence: CATTGRTGELFF.

CDR3 coding DNA: TGTGCCAGCAGCTCAGGGTTCGAGCAGTACTTC. This encodes CASSSGFEQYF. The chain couples TRBV14 to TRBJ2-7; weak D call: TRBD1 (5 bases). The germline CDR1 and CDR2 sequences are SGHDN and FVKESK. Trimming left V 5 bases short and J 6 bases short, with 8 bases between. CDR3 length: 11 amino acids.

This clonotype was seen many times. CDR3 DNA sequence: TGCGCCAGCAGCTGGAAATCGGACCAGCGGGATACGCAGTATTTT. Its translation is CASSWKSDQRDTQYF. The chain couples TRBV5-1 to TRBJ2-3; possible D gene TRBD2, 5 bases. V shed 3 bases and J shed 6 bases, with 17 bases lying between them. CDR3 length: 15 residues. CDR1 and CDR2 (germline): SGHRS, YFSETQ.

This clonotype was counted ten times or more. V and J are TRBV10-2 and TRBJ1-5; 7 bases agree with TRBD1. The CDR3 runs 15 residues. CDR1 and CDR2 from the germline V gene are WSHSY and SAAADI. The V gene end was trimmed by 6 bases and the J gene end by 11 bases; junction bases not matched to a gene: 16. The CDR3 region is CASRSAQGDTLAQHF. CDR3 DNA: TGCGCCAGCAGGTCGGCCCAGGGGGATACGTTGGCCCAGCATTTT.